This T cell receptor (beta chain) stems from a study of CD8 T cells in ankylosing spondylitis (dated by TCRdb to the late 2010s). About the full investigation: The study profiled T cell receptor beta repertoires in healthy donors and ankylosing spondylitis patients to find disease-linked TCR variants. The whole study cohort included some 100 healthy donors and 25 ankylosing spondylitis patients. Peripheral blood was sampled, and synovial fluid was also collected from ankylosing spondylitis patients. Study-wide findings and limitations: A TCR beta motif made up of several highly homologous amino acid variants appeared to be characteristic of blood from ankylosing spondylitis patients. The disease-linked clones had a CD8+ phenotype and were found at relatively low frequencies in peripheral blood. Some motif variants had previously been reported in the synovial fluid and blood of reactive arthritis patients, which suggests shared mechanisms of disease initiation. Significant enrichment of the disease-linked clones was reported in matched synovial fluid samples from ankylosing spondylitis patients.

The table lists this clonotype with a few counts. This clone's antigen is unknown. The record has no base qualities; no much larger clone is one base away. Data came from an Illumina HiSeq 2500. TCR beta libraries were prepared by quantitative 5'-RACE with molecular barcodes. The authors' analysis ran thus. A new computational method, built on a probabilistic model of VDJ rearrangement, was used to identify disease-linked TCR variants. TCRdb applied fastp at Q25 and MiXCR to the public reads, then kept only in-frame beta chains. Rows are combined by CDR3 protein, so each entry shows the most common genes and DNA. The V and J calls and clone size are TCRdb's, not the authors'. This sample has fewer than 500,000 distinct CDR3 sequences in its table, and about 22% of those were observed once. The ten largest clones take up about 16% of the sample. Measured from the cysteine to the phenylalanine, the CDR3 is 15 residues long. Only the CDR3 part of the read is kept: 45 bases, read in frame from the first base. Trimming takes 5 bases off V and 4 bases off J; junction bases not matched to a gene: 4. CDR1 and CDR2 were assigned from the germline V gene (reference sequence) as SEHNR and FQNEAQ.

The rearranged chain carries TRBV7-9 and TRBJ2-2; 10 middle bases align to TRBD2. The receptor's source is a male donor with ankylosing spondylitis. The sample taken for sequencing was blood, either unsorted or a sorted T cell fraction (not recorded which). The CDR3 protein sequence reads: CASSPTSGLTGELFF. The nucleotide sequence reads as follows: TGTGCCAGCAGCCCGACTAGCGGGCTCACCGGGGAGCTGTTTTTT.